This TCR beta chain originates from a study of cytomegalovirus exposure and HLA in healthy donors. At the level of the study: A prior study identified just under 120 million unique TCR beta sequences from some 180 million T cells. Study findings and constraints: Productive status was seen about 90% or about 30% of the time for most TCR beta V segments in an earlier analysis. Later work found most CMV-associated TCR beta chains apparently HLA-restricted. Later genetic work tied a missense DCLRE1C variant to beta-chain V and J trimming.

This clone was observed a few times. Its antigen remains unidentified. A multiplex PCR was run with 60 Vbeta primers and 13 Jbeta primers. Data came from immunoSEQ multiplex PCR; TCRdb stores just in-frame clones and leaves some out. The sample yields approximately 160,000 clones, around 80% seen once. CDR1 and CDR2 (germline): SEHNR, FQNEAQ (reference sequence). This CDR3 has 14 amino acids. The V end lost 5 bases, the J end lost 5 bases, and 15 bases lay between the germline ends. The TCR comes from a man aged 30 to 45 in good health and CMV-seropositive. The sample comprised PBMCs. This chain joins TRBV7-9 and TRBJ2-5; possible D gene TRBD2, 6 bases. CDR3 nucleotides: TGTGCCAGCAGCCCCCGGGGCCGGGGGGAGACCCAGTACTTC. Protein sequence: CASSPRGRGETQYF. Combining the CDR3 with reference TRBV7-9 and TRBJ2-5 gives the whole variable domain DTGVSQNPRHKITKRGQNVTFRCDPISEHNRLYWYRQTLGQGPEFLTYFQNEAQLEKSRLLSDRFSAERPKGSFSTLEIQRTEQGDSAMYLCASSPRGRGETQYFGPGTRLLVL.